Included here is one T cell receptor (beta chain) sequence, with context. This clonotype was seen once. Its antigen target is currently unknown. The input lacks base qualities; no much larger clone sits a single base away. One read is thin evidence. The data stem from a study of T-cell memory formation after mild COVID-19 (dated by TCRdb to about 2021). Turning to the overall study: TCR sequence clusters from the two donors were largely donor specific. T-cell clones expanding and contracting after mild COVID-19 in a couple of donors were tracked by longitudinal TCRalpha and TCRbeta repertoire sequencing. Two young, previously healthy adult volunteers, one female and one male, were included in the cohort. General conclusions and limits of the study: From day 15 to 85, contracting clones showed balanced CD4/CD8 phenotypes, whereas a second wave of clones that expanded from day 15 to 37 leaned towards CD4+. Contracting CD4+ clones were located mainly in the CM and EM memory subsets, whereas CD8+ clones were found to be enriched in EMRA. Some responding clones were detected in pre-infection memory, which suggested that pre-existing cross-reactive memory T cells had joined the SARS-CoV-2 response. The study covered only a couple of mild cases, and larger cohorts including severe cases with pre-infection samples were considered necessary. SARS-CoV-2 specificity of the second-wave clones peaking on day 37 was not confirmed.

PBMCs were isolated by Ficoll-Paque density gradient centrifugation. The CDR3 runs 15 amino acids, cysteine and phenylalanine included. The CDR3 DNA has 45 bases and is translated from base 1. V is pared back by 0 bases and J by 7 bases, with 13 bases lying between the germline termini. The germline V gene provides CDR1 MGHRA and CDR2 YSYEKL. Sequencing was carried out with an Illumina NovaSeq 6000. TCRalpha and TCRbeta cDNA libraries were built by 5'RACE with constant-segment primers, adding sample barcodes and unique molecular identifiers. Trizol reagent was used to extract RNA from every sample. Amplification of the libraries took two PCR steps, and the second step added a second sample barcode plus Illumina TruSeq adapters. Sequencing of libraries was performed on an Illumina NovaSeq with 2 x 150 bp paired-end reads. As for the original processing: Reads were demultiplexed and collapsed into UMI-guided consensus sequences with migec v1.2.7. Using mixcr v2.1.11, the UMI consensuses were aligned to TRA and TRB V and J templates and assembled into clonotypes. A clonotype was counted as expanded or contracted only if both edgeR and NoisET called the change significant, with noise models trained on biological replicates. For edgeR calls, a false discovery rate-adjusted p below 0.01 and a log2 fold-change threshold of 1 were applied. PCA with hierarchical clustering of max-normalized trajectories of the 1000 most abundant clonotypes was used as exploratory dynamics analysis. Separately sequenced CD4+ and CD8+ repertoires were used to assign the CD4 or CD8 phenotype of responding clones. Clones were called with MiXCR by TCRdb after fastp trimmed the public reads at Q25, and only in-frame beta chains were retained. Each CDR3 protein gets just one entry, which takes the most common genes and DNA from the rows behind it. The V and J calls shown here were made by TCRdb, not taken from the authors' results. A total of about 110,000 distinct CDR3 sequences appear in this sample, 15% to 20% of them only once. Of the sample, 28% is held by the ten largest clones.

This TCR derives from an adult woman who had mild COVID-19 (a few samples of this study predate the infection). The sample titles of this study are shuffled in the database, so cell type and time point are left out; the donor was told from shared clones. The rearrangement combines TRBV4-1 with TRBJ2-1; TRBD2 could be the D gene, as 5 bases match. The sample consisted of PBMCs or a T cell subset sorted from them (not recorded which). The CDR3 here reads CASSQDLARRNEQFF. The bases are TGCGCCAGCAGCCAAGACCTAGCACGGCGTAATGAGCAGTTCTTC.